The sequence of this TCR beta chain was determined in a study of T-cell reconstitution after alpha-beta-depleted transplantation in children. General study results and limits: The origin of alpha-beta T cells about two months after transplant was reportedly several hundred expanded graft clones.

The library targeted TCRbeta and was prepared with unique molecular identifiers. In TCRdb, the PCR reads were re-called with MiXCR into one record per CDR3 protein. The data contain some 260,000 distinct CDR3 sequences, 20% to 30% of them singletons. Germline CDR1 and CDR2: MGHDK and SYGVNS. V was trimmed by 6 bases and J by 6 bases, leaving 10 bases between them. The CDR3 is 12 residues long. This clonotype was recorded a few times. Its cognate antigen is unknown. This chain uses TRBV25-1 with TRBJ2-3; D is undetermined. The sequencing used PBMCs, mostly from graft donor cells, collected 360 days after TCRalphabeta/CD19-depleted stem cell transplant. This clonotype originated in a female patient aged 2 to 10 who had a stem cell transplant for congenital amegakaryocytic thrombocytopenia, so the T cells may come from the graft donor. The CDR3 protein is CASRPPGDTQYF. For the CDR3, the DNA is TGTGCCAGCAGGCCCCCGGGTGATACGCAGTATTTT.